This record looks at one T cell receptor (beta chain) sequence and its context. The antigen remains unidentified. V lost 3 bases, J lost 3 bases, and 14 bases lay in between. The CDR3 extends over 15 amino acids. Germline values: CDR1 KGHSH, CDR2 LQKENI. It was cDNA, reverse transcribed from extracted RNA, that served as the sequencing template. Libraries were prepared by immunoSEQ multiplex PCR; TCRdb keeps only in-frame clonotypes and omits some of them. Seen here are roughly 170,000 clones, 50% to 60% observed once, and the top ten hold roughly 14%. This entry is derived from a study of CD8+ T cells in alopecia areata. Turning to the study itself: Treated individuals took tofacitinib by mouth, 5 to 10 mg twice daily.

Study results and caveats: Sequencing of scalp samples also includes resident alphabeta T cells from normal skin.

The gene calls are TRBV18 and TRBJ1-1; perhaps TRBD1 as D (6 bases). The sample consisted of CD4+ T cells sorted from blood, taken at week 0. The receptor was isolated from a human donor with alopecia areata. In DNA, the CDR3 is TGTGCCAGCTCACCCCTCGGAGGGGGGGACACTGAAGCTTTCTTT. This codes for CASSPLGGGDTEAFF.